These 8 T cell receptor beta chains came from one sample sequenced in a study of T cell repertoires in cytomegalovirus infection. No cognate antigen is known for these TCRs. TCRdb used MiXCR to reprocess the reads, holding one entry per CDR3 protein. Of about 130,000 distinct CDR3 sequences in the sample, 25% to 35% are singletons; the top ten hold around 50%. The sample consisted of CD8+ T cells from cultured PBMCs, taken from culture after CMV antigen stimulation. The receptors stem from a human donor in good health (CMV status not recorded). Some clones in this sample may be carry-over from other donors' samples.

The rearrangement links TRBV7-9 to TRBJ1-1; no clear D. This CDR3 spans 14 amino acids. The V end was cut by 4 bases, the J end by 0 bases, with 9 bases between. The V gene's germline CDR1 is SEHNR and CDR2 FQNEAQ (reference sequence). The CDR3 reads CASSSWTVNTEAFF. CDR3 DNA sequence: TGTGCCAGCAGCTCCTGGACGGTGAACACTGAAGCTTTCTTT.

V gene TRBV11-3 combines with J gene TRBJ2-5; D remains ambiguous. Germline V gene data show CDR1 as SGHNT and CDR2 as YENEEA. The CDR3 has 13 residues. V was pared by 4 bases and J by 1 base, with 7 bases between. This chain's CDR3 is CASSYHVQETQYF. CDR3 DNA sequence: TGTGCCAGCAGCTACCACGTCCAAGAGACCCAGTACTTC.

This clonotype was seen repeatedly, ten times or more. The chain recombines TRBV7-9 with TRBJ1-4; 7 bases fit TRBD1. Germline loops: CDR1 SEHNR, CDR2 FQNEAQ (reference sequence). This CDR3 has 15 residues. V lost 6 bases, J lost 4 bases, and 8 bases stayed unmatched. The CDR3 nucleotides read TGTGCCAGCAGTTTCCCCGGGACAGATAATGAAAAACTGTTTTTT. Its protein is CASSFPGTDNEKLFF.

V and J are TRBV5-6 and TRBJ2-1; 7 bases agree with TRBD1. Germline CDR1 is SGHDT and CDR2 is YYEEEE. The V segment lost 4 bases and the J segment 5 bases; nucleotides outside the gene matches: 6. This CDR3 comprises 14 residues. CDR3 in amino acids: CASSVGQSNNEQFF. For the CDR3, the DNA is TGTGCCAGCAGCGTGGGACAGAGCAACAATGAGCAGTTCTTC.

CDR3 amino acids: CASSGHGMIPEAFF. The CDR3 DNA reads TGTGCCAGCAGCGGACATGGGATGATCCCTGAAGCTTTCTTT. The gene calls are TRBV5-6 and TRBJ1-1; maybe TRBD1 (5 bases). The CDR3 sequence is 14 residues long. The V end lost 4 bases, the J end lost 6 bases, and 16 bases lay between the germline ends. Germline V gene sequence: CDR1 SGHDT, CDR2 YYEEEE.

In its sample, this clonotype was seen a few times. This chain joins TRBV7-6 and TRBJ1-2; 7 bases line up with TRBD1. The ends lost 5 bases at V and 5 bases at J; junction bases unmatched: 23. CDR3 length: 19 residues. The germline gives CDR1 SGHVS, CDR2 FNYEAQ. CDR3 residues: CASSGALGLERDSSYGYTF. Written as DNA, the CDR3 is TGTGCCAGCAGCGGGGCCTTGGGGCTCGAGAGGGACAGCTCTTATGGCTACACCTTC.

The chain employs TRBV4-1 and TRBJ2-7, with D possibly TRBD2 on 5 matching bases. CDR1 MGHRA and CDR2 YSYEKL come from the germline V gene. There are 14 residues in the CDR3. Trimming pared 6 bases from V and 0 bases from J, leaving 12 bases between. The DNA for the CDR3 is TGCGCCAGCAGAATCCTAGCCTCCTCCTACGAGCAGTACTTC. Translation: CASRILASSYEQYF.

The CDR3 region is CASSLDLGDYGYTF. CDR3 coding DNA: TGCGCCAGCAGCTTGGATCTCGGGGACTATGGCTACACCTTC. The chain recombines TRBV5-1 with TRBJ1-2; the D is unclear. With 0 bases removed from V and 3 bases from J, the gap between germline ends came to 9 bases. CDR3 length: 14 amino acids. Germline V gene sequence: CDR1 SGHRS, CDR2 YFSETQ.